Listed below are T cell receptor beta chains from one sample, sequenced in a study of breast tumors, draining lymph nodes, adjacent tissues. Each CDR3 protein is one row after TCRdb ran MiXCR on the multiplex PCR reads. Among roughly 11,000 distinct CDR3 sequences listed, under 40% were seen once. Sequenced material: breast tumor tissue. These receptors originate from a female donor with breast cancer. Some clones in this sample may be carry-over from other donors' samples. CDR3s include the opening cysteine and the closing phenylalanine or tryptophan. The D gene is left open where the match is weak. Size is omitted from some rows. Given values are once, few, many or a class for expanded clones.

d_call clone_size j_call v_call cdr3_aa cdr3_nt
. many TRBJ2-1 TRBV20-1 CSARVSAQVDEQFF TGCAGTGCTAGAGTTAGCGCCCAGGTGGATGAGCAGTTCTTC
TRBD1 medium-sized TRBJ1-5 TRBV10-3 CAISGTGGGQPQHF TGTGCCATCAGTGGTACAGGGGGCGGCCAGCCCCAGCATTTT
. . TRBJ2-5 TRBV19 CASSRAQGRETQYF TGTGCCAGTAGTAGAGCGCAGGGGAGAGAGACCCAGTACTTC
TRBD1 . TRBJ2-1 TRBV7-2 CASSPGTGAWNEQFF TGTGCCAGCAGTCCAGGGACAGGGGCTTGGAATGAGCAGTTCTTC
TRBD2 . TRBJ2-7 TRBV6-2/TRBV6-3 CASRPGTSGSSSYEQYF TGTGCCAGCAGACCCGGGACTAGCGGGAGTAGCTCCTACGAGCAGTACTTC
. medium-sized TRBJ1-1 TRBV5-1 CASSFRGNTEAFF TGCGCCAGCAGCTTTCGGGGGAACACTGAAGCTTTCTTT
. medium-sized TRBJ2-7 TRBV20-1 CSVNKPGSKGEQYF TGCAGTGTTAATAAACCCGGCTCAAAGGGCGAGCAGTACTTC
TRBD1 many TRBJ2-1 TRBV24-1 CATSDEGAVNEQFF TGTGCCACCAGTGATGAGGGGGCGGTCAATGAGCAGTTCTTC
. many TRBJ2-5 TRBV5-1 CASSSRGNLQETQYF TGCGCCAGCAGCTCCCGGGGAAACCTACAAGAGACCCAGTACTTC
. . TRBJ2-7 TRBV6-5 CASSTRTRPGEQYF TGTGCCAGCAGTACCCGGACAAGGCCGGGGGAGCAGTACTTC
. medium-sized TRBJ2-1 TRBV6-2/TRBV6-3 CASSWGLEQFF TGTGCCAGCAGTTGGGGACTGGAGCAGTTCTTC
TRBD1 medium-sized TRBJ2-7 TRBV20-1 CSAKGGKVGEYF TGCAGTGCTAAAGGGGGCAAAGTTGGGGAGTACTTC
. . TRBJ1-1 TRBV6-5 CASSLTGNTEAFF TGTGCCAGCAGCCTGACAGGGAACACTGAAGCTTTCTTT
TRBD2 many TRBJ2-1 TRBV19 CASSIMPSGGVNEQFF TGTGCCAGTAGTATAATGCCTAGCGGGGGGGTCAATGAGCAGTTCTTC
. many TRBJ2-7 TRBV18 CASSPFSIVQKGEQYF TGTGCCAGCTCACCATTCTCTATCGTCCAGAAAGGCGAGCAGTACTTC
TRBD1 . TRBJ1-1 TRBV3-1 CASSQGTGETEAFF TGTGCCAGCAGCCAAGGGACAGGGGAGACTGAAGCTTTCTTT
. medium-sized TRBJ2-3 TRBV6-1 CASSGRERVGTDTQYF TGTGCCAGCAGTGGCCGTGAGCGGGTCGGCACAGATACGCAGTATTTT
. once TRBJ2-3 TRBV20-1 CSARRGGESTDTQYF TGCAGTGCTAGAAGGGGGGGGGAGAGCACAGATACGCAGTATTTT
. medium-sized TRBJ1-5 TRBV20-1 CSARTSVNQPQHF TGCAGTGCACGGACGTCGGTCAATCAGCCCCAGCATTTT
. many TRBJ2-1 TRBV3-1 CASSQEVQREQFF TGTGCCAGCAGCCAAGAAGTTCAGCGTGAGCAGTTCTTC
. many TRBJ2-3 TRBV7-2 CASSLSGYSTDTQYF TGTGCCAGCAGCTTATCAGGATATAGCACAGATACGCAGTATTTT
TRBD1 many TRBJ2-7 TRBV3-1 CASSRDRGDSYEQYF TGTGCCAGCAGCAGAGACAGGGGGGACTCCTACGAGCAGTACTTC
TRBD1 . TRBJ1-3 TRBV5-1 CASSPSTGSYGGNTIYF TGCGCCAGCAGCCCCTCGACAGGGTCGTACGGTGGAAACACCATATATTTT
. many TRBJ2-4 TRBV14 CASSQDNILAGLPVVVRAKNIQYF TGTGCCAGCAGCCAAGATAATATCCTCGCAGGGCTTCCGGTGGTGGTACGGGCCAAAAACATTCAGTACTTC